Listed here is a single TCR beta chain. The data were obtained in a study of graft-versus-host responses after intestinal transplantation. Looking at the study overall: Transplants were multivisceral, liver-intestinal, or isolated intestinal.

Method: immunoSEQ multiplex PCR; TCRdb's copy keeps in-frame clones and lacks some. Among more than 20,000 clones listed, 75% to 90% were seen once. CDR3 length equals 15 residues. The trim removed 2 bases at V and 3 bases at J, leaving 3 bases unmatched. Germline-derived CDR1 and CDR2 are MNHEY and SMNVEV (reference sequence). The chain carries TRBV27 and TRBJ2-7; 11 bases agree with TRBD1. This receptor was taken from a human patient who received an intestinal transplant, so some T cells may come from the graft donor. The material was PBMCs, obtained almost 29 days after intestinal transplant. CDR3 sequence (DNA): TGTGCCAGCAGTTTACCTGGGACAGGGGGCTACGAGCAGTACTTC. Amino acids: CASSLPGTGGYEQYF.